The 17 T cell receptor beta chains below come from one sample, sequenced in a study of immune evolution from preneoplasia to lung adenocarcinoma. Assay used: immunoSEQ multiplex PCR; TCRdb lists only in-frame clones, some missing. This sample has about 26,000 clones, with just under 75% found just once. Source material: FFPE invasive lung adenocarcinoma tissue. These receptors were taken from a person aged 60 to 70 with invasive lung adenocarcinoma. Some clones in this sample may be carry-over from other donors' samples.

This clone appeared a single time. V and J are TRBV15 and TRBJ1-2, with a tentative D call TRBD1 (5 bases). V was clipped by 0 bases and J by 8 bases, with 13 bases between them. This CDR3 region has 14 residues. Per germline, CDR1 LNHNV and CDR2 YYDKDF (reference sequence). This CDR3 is CATSRDWTGDGYTF. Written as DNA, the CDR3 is TGTGCCACCAGCAGAGACTGGACCGGGGACGGCTACACCTTC. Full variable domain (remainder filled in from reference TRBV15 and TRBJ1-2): DAMVIQNPRYQVTQFGKPVTLSCSQTLNHNVMYWYQQKSSQAPKLLFHYYDKDFNNEADTPDNFQSRRPNTSFCFLDIRSPGLGDTAMYLCATSRDWTGDGYTFGSGTRLTVV.

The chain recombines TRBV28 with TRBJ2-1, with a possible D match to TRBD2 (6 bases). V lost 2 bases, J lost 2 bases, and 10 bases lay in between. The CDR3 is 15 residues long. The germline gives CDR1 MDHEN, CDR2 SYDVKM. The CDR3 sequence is CASSLVAGTYNEQFF. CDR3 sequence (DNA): TGTGCCAGCAGTTTAGTCGCGGGGACCTACAATGAGCAGTTCTTC.

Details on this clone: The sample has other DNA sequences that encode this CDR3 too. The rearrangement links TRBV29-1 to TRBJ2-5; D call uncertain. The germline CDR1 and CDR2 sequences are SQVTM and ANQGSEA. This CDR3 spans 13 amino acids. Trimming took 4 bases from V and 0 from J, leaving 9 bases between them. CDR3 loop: CSVGGGYQETQYF. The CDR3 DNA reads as TGCAGCGTTGGGGGTGGGTACCAAGAGACCCAGTACTTC.

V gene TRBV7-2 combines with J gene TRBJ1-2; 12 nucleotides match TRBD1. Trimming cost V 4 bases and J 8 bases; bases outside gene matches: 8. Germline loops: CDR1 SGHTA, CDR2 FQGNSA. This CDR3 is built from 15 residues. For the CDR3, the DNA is TGTGCCAGCAGCTCCCCGGGACAGGGGGCGCGGGGCTACACCTTC. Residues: CASSSPGQGARGYTF.

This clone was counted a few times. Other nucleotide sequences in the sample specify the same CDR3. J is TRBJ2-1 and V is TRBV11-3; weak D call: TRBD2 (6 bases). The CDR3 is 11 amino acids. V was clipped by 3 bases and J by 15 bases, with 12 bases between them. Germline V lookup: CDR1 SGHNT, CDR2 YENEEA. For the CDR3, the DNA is TGTGCCAGCAGCTTGTCCGGGACTCTGTTCTTC. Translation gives CASSLSGTLFF.

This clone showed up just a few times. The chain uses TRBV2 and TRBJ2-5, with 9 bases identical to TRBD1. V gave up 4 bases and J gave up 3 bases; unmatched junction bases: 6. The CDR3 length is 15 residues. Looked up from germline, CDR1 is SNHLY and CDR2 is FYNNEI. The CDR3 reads CASSALGQGEETQYF. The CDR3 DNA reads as TGTGCCAGCAGTGCGTTGGGACAGGGCGAAGAGACCCAGTACTTC.

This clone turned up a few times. This CDR3 is CASSLRGAYTDTQYF. The CDR3 DNA is TGTGCCAGCTCTCTAAGGGGAGCTTACACAGATACGCAGTATTTT. The chain joins TRBV18 to TRBJ2-3; D may match TRBD1 or TRBD2 (5 bases each). The ends were cut back, 6 bases at V and 2 bases at J, with 15 bases in the middle. Germline values: CDR1 KGHSH, CDR2 LQKENI. The CDR3 sequence is 15 residues long.

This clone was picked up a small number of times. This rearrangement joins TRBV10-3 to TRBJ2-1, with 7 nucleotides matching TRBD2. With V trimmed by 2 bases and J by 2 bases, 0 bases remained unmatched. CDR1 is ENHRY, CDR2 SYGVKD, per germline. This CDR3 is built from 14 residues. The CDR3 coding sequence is TGTGCCATCAGTGAGACTAGCGCCTACAATGAGCAGTTCTTC. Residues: CAISETSAYNEQFF.

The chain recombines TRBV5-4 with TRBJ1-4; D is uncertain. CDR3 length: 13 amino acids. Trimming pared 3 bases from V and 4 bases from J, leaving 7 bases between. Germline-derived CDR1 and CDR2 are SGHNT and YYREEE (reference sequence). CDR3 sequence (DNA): TGTGCCAGCAGCTCATGGGGTAATGAAAAACTGTTTTTT. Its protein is CASSSWGNEKLFF.

The DNA for the CDR3 is TGTGCCAGCAGCTTAGGATCGGGACAGGGGAACTACAATGAGCAGTTCTTC. It is translated as CASSLGSGQGNYNEQFF. The chain combines TRBV11-3 with TRBJ2-1, with 10 bases matching TRBD1. The CDR3 is 17 residues long. V lost 1 base, J lost 3 bases, and 6 bases stayed unmatched. Germline-derived CDR1 and CDR2 are SGHNT and YENEEA.

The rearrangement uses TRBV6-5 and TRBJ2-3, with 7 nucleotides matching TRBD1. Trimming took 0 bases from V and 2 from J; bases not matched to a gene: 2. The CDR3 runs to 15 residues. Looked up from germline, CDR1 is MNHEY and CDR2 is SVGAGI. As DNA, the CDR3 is TGTGCCAGCAGTTACTCGGGACAGACCACAGATACGCAGTATTTT. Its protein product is CASSYSGQTTDTQYF.

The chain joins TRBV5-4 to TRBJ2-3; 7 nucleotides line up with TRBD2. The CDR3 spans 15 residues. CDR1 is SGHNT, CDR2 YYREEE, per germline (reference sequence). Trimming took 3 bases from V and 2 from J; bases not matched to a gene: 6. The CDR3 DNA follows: TGTGCCAGCAGCTCCCCCGGGACTAACACAGATACGCAGTATTTT. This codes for CASSSPGTNTDTQYF.

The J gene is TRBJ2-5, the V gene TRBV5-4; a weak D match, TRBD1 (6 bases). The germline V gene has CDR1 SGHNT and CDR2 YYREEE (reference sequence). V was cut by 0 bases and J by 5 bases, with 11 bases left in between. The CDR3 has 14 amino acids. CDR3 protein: CASSLEIQGETQYF. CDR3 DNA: TGTGCCAGCAGCTTGGAGATACAGGGTGAGACCCAGTACTTC.

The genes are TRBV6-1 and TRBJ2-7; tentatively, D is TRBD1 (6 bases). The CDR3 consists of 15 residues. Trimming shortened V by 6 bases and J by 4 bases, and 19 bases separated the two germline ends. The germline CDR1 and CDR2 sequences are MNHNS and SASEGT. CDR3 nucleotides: TGTGCCAGCAGAGTGGGGCGGACAGCACCTTACGAGCAGTACTTC. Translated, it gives CASRVGRTAPYEQYF.

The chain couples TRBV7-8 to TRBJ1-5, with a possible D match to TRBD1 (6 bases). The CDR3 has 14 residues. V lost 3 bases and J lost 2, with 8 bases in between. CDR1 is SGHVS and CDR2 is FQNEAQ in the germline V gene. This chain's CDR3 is CASSFNRGNQPQHF. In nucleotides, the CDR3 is TGTGCCAGCAGCTTTAACAGGGGCAATCAGCCCCAGCATTTT.

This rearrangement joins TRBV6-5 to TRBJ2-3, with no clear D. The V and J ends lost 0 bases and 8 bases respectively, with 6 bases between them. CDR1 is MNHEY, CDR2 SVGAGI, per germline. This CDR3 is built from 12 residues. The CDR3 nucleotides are TGTGCCAGCAGTTACTCCTCCGGTACGCAGTATTTT. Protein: CASSYSSGTQYF.

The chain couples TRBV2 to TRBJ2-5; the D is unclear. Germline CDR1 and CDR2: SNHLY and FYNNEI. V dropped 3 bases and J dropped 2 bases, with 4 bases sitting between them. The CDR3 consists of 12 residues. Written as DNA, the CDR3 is TGTGCCAGCAGTGAGAGGCAAGAGACCCAGTACTTC. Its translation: CASSERQETQYF.